These 21 T cell receptor beta chains were all obtained from the same sample, sequenced in a study of CD8+CD57+ T cells in acquired aplastic anemia. Template material for TCR beta VDJ and CDR3 profiling consisted of genomic DNA. TCRdb reprocessed the reads with MiXCR, giving one entry per CDR3 protein. Among about 150,000 distinct CDR3 sequences, 48% were seen once, and the ten largest hold about 30%. CD8+CD57+ cell expansion, shown by flow cytometry, had occurred in the patients selected for sequencing. Sample: sorted CD4+, CD8+, or CD8+CD57+ T cells (not recorded which) from PBMCs. These receptor sequences come from a human donor with aplastic anemia.

The chain recombines TRBV29-1 with TRBJ2-5; D gene unclear. Germline values: CDR1 SQVTM, CDR2 ANQGSEA. V was shortened by 0 bases and J by 2 bases, with 7 bases between the two germline ends. This CDR3 contains 13 residues. This CDR3 is CSVEEEDQETQYF. The CDR3, as DNA: TGCAGCGTTGAAGAGGAAGATCAAGAGACCCAGTACTTC.

This clonotype was counted ten times or more. The chain joins TRBV6-2 or TRBV6-3 to TRBJ1-2; no clear D. Germline loops: CDR1 MNHEY, CDR2 SVGEGT. Trimming left V 6 bases short and J 5 bases short, with 16 bases between. This CDR3 is built from 14 residues. CDR3 sequence: CASSSLQYPYGYTF. The CDR3, as DNA: TGTGCCAGCAGCTCCCTGCAGTACCCATATGGCTACACCTTC.

The chain employs TRBV5-5 and TRBJ2-7; tentative D call: TRBD2 (5 bases). CDR1 SGHKS and CDR2 YYEKEE come from the germline V gene (reference sequence). The CDR3 length is 14 residues. The V gene lost 4 bases and the J gene lost 3 bases, with 14 bases spanning the gap. The CDR3 DNA sequence: TGTGCCAGCAGCACCTCGGGAACCCGCTACGAGCAGTACTTC. This gives the protein CASSTSGTRYEQYF.

V gene TRBV20-1 combines with J gene TRBJ2-7, with TRBD2 matching 7 bases. The CDR3 is 13 amino acids. Trimming at V came to 4 bases and at J to 4 bases, leaving 7 bases not matched to a gene. The germline V gene encodes CDR1 DFQATT and CDR2 SNEGSKA (reference sequence). In nucleotides, the CDR3 is TGCAGTGCTATGACGGGGGAGGGATACGAGCAGTACTTC. As protein: CSAMTGEGYEQYF.

The chain links TRBV19 to TRBJ2-7; D gene uncertain. The CDR3 loop spans 14 amino acids. CDR1 is LNHDA, CDR2 SQIVND, per germline (reference sequence). Trimming shortened V by 0 bases and J by 4 bases, and 10 bases separated the two germline ends. The CDR3 loop reads CASSIDRVGYEQYF. The CDR3 DNA follows: TGTGCCAGTAGTATAGATAGGGTGGGGTACGAGCAGTACTTC.

This clonotype was detected ten times or more. This chain joins TRBV11-2 and TRBJ2-7; tentative D call: TRBD1 (6 bases). The CDR3 has 15 residues. Trimming cost V 5 bases and J 5 bases, with 19 bases left between them. Germline CDR1 SGHAT, CDR2 FQNNGV. The CDR3 protein is CASSPFIARGHEQYF. For the CDR3, the DNA is TGTGCCAGCAGCCCCTTTATTGCCAGGGGCCACGAGCAGTACTTC.

This clonotype occurred many times. V usage is TRBV24-1 and J usage is TRBJ2-1; D not certain. V lost 4 bases and J 8 bases, leaving 5 bases between the germline ends. The CDR3 is 11 amino acids. Germline V gene lookup returns CDR1 KGHDR and CDR2 SFDVKD. CDR3 residues: CATSEQDEQFF. In DNA, the CDR3 is TGTGCCACCAGTGAACAAGATGAGCAGTTCTTC.

The chain employs TRBV11-2 and TRBJ2-1, with no clear D. Germline V gene sequence: CDR1 SGHAT, CDR2 FQNNGV. V lost 5 bases and J lost 1, with 15 bases in between. There are 16 residues in the CDR3. The CDR3 reads CASSLQFSLSYNEQFF. As DNA, the CDR3 is TGTGCCAGCAGCCTCCAGTTCAGTTTATCCTACAATGAGCAGTTCTTC.

The rearrangement uses TRBV6-1 and TRBJ1-2; D call uncertain. Germline CDR1 MNHNS, CDR2 SASEGT. The CDR3 is 12 residues long. Trimming removed 10 bases at V and 9 bases at J, with 18 bases between. The CDR3 DNA follows: TGTGCCAACCGGAACCCCCAGTGGAGCTACACCTTC. This sequence encodes CANRNPQWSYTF.

The chain has TRBV30 and TRBJ1-1; unclear D gene. The germline V and J ends were trimmed by 5 bases and 5 bases, with 12 bases remaining between them. CDR3 length: 12 amino acids. Germline CDR1 reads GTSNPN; CDR2 reads SVGIG (reference sequence). The CDR3 DNA sequence: TGTGCCTGGGGGAAAGGGTTGACTGAAGCTTTCTTT. This translates into CAWGKGLTEAFF. Together with reference TRBV30 and TRBJ1-1, the CDR3 gives the full variable domain: SQTIHQWPATLVQPVGSPLSLECTVEGTSNPNLYWYRQAAGRGLQLLFYSVGIGQISSEVPQNLSASRPQDRQFILSSKKLLLSDSGFYLCAWGKGLTEAFFGQGTRLTVV.

This clonotype was counted only a few times. The genes are TRBV19 and TRBJ1-2; the D gene is possibly TRBD1 (5 bases). The germline V gene has CDR1 LNHDA and CDR2 SQIVND (reference sequence). The CDR3 has 12 amino acids. V lost 6 bases, J lost 8 bases, and 13 bases lay in between. The CDR3 region is CASRIQGLGYTF. The CDR3 DNA is TGTGCCAGTAGGATCCAGGGTCTGGGCTACACCTTC.

The chain combines TRBV30 with TRBJ2-3; a possible D gene is TRBD2 (6 bases). The germline gives CDR1 GTSNPN, CDR2 SVGIG (reference sequence). This CDR3 has 12 residues. V was cut by 7 bases and J by 3 bases, with 11 bases left in between. This CDR3 reads CALTGVTDTQYF. CDR3 sequence (DNA): TGTGCCTTGACGGGAGTTACAGATACGCAGTATTTT.

The chain carries TRBV25-1 and TRBJ1-6; TRBD1 matches 9 bases. Germline-derived CDR1 and CDR2 are MGHDK and SYGVNS. J gave up 9 bases and V 5 bases, and 5 bases lay outside the gene matches. This CDR3 is built from 14 residues. CDR3: CASSSQGAGSPLHF. CDR3 in DNA: TGTGCCAGCAGTTCACAGGGGGCTGGTTCACCCCTCCACTTT.

The chain joins TRBV11-2 to TRBJ2-7; 9 nucleotides agree with TRBD1. V was clipped by 3 bases and J by 6 bases; unmatched bases: 3. Germline V gives CDR1 SGHAT, CDR2 FQNNGV. This CDR3 spans 13 amino acids. CDR3 sequence: CASSLYRGREQYF. In nucleotides, the CDR3 is TGTGCCAGCAGCTTGTACAGGGGGCGCGAGCAGTACTTC.

The chain joins TRBV10-3 to TRBJ1-2; D remains unclear. The CDR3 consists of 15 residues. V was trimmed by 0 bases and J by 4 bases, leaving 12 bases between them. From germline, CDR1 is ENHRY and CDR2 SYGVKD. CDR3 protein: CAISESAAYFYGYTF. Here the CDR3 DNA reads TGTGCCATCAGTGAGTCGGCAGCTTACTTCTATGGCTACACCTTC.

This clonotype was recorded a few times. The rearrangement joins TRBV7-8 to TRBJ2-1; no reliable D call. The CDR3 consists of 11 residues. The germline V gene encodes CDR1 SGHVS and CDR2 FQNEAQ. V was shortened by 2 bases and J by 9 bases, with 5 bases between the two germline ends. The DNA of the CDR3 is TGTGCCAGCAGCTTACGAGGTGAGCAGTTCTTC. It codes for CASSLRGEQFF.

Ten or more counts support this clonotype. This chain connects TRBV20-1 to TRBJ2-3, with D uncertain. With 1 base removed from V and 2 bases from J, the gap between germline ends came to 4 bases. Germline V gives CDR1 DFQATT, CDR2 SNEGSKA (reference sequence). This CDR3 is built from 12 residues. The CDR3 loop is CSARAATDTQYF. In DNA, the CDR3 is TGCAGTGCTAGAGCAGCCACAGATACGCAGTATTTT.

The chain has TRBV19 and TRBJ2-1, with TRBD2 identical over 7 bases. This CDR3 is built from 14 residues. Germline CDR1 and CDR2: LNHDA and SQIVND (reference sequence). After removal of 9 bases from V and 3 bases from J, the junction contained 8 bases not matched to a gene. The CDR3 DNA reads TGTGCCAGCAAAACTAGCGCCAACTACAATGAGCAGTTCTTC. This codes for CASKTSANYNEQFF. Based on the CDR3 plus reference TRBV19 and TRBJ2-1, the full variable domain is DGGITQSPKYLFRKEGQNVTLSCEQNLNHDAMYWYRQDPGQGLRLIYYSQIVNDFQKGDIAEGYSVSREKKESFPLTVTSAQKNPTAFYLCASKTSANYNEQFFGPGTRLTVL.

This rearrangement joins TRBV2 to TRBJ2-7; D unresolved. V lost 7 bases, J lost 3 bases, and 10 bases lay in between. Germline V gene sequence: CDR1 SNHLY, CDR2 FYNNEI. There are 12 residues in the CDR3. CDR3 in DNA: TGTGCCAGCAAGGTGCAGGTCTACGAGCAGTACTTC. This translates into CASKVQVYEQYF.

This clonotype turned up a few times. The chain couples TRBV15 to TRBJ1-2; D unresolved. Germline V gene lookup returns CDR1 LNHNV and CDR2 YYDKDF (reference sequence). Deletions cut 1 base from V and 6 bases from J, with 12 bases between. The CDR3 loop spans 14 amino acids. This CDR3 reads CATSRVATGHGYTF. In DNA, the CDR3 is TGTGCCACCAGCAGAGTGGCGACTGGGCATGGCTACACCTTC.

The V and J genes are TRBV25-1 and TRBJ2-1; 8 bases line up with TRBD2. Gene TRBJ2-7 matches the end of the DNA better, so the J call may be wrong. The CDR3 is 14 residues long. The germline V gene encodes CDR1 MGHDK and CDR2 SYGVNS. The CDR3 DNA follows: TGTGCCAGCAGTATAGCGGGAAGCTCCTACGAGCAGTACTTC. Protein sequence: CASSIAGSSYEQYF.